This TCR beta chain was sequenced during a study of cytomegalovirus exposure and HLA in healthy donors. Overall study results and limits: Rare sequences made up most TCRs, while some public TCRs were found in many donors. First-cohort TCR clusters were later found to tend to co-occur in the 130 or so validation repertoires. Listed as cytomegalovirus-associated were 164 TCR beta chains.

This table comes from immunoSEQ multiplex PCR, and its TCRdb copy is limited to in-frame clones, with some not included. The table records approximately 88,000 clones, 96% of them present only once. This clone has more than one count but fewer than ten. Its target is unknown. The germline V gene encodes CDR1 WNHNN and CDR2 SYGVQD (reference sequence). Trimming cost V 5 bases and J 8 bases, with 19 bases left between them. The CDR3 consists of 15 residues. The sample was PBMCs. The chain couples TRBV10-1 to TRBJ2-1, with D possibly matching TRBD2 (8 bases). The receptor's source is a woman aged 18-35 years in good health and CMV-seronegative. CDR3 bases: TGCGCCAGCAGTTCGAGCGGGAGTCAGGGGGATGAGCAGTTCTTC. Its translation: CASSSSGSQGDEQFF.